These 5 T cell receptor beta chains came from one sample sequenced in a study of metastatic and nonmetastatic thyroid tumors (dated by TCRdb to 2020 to 2022). No patient had received any treatment before thyroid surgery. The library was obtained by PCR. Sequencing was performed on an Illumina HiSeq 4000. TCRdb applied fastp at Q25 and MiXCR to the public reads, then kept only in-frame beta chains. This sample comprises about 29,000 clones, about 15% of them detected only once. The top ten clones comprise around 4.2% of the sample. The sample consisted of blood. The receptor source for this set is a female donor with papillary thyroid cancer or a benign thyroid nodule (not recorded which). Some clones in this sample may be carry-over from other donors' samples.

In its sample, this clone was seen many times. V is TRBV20-1 and J is TRBJ2-5, with D possibly TRBD1 on 6 matching bases. The germline V gene has CDR1 DFQATT and CDR2 SNEGSKA (reference sequence). V was cut by 1 base and J by 4 bases, with 13 bases left in between. CDR3 length: 14 residues. In DNA form, the CDR3 reads TGCAGTGCTAGAGGTCCGAGGACAGCAGAGACCCAGTACTTC. This gives the protein CSARGPRTAETQYF.

The V and J genes are TRBV20-1 and TRBJ2-1; 9 bases are a match to TRBD1. Germline V gene sequence: CDR1 DFQATT, CDR2 SNEGSKA (reference sequence). The J segment lost 2 bases and the V segment lost 3 bases, leaving 8 bases of the junction unmatched. The CDR3 runs 16 residues. CDR3 residues: CSASHPTGGAYNEQFF. CDR3 nucleotide sequence: TGCAGTGCTAGTCACCCTACAGGGGGCGCCTACAATGAGCAGTTCTTC.

This clone is labeled medium-sized. This sequence joins TRBV12-3 or TRBV12-4 and TRBJ2-7, with 7 positions matching TRBD1. The CDR3 contains 13 residues. V was clipped by 3 bases and J by 9 bases; unmatched bases: 8. The CDR3 bases are TGTGCCAGCAGTTTTTCAGGGGGATCGGCGCAGTACTTC. Protein: CASSFSGGSAQYF.

This clone was found many times. The CDR3 nucleotides read TGTGCCAGCAGCGGACGACTCTCCACAGATACGCAGTATTTT. Residues: CASSGRLSTDTQYF. The chain is built from TRBV12-3 or TRBV12-4 and TRBJ2-3; D uncertain. This CDR3 comprises 14 residues. Trimming pared 6 bases from V and 2 bases from J, leaving 12 bases between.

This clone has ten or more counts. The chain recombines TRBV18 with TRBJ1-1; no reliable D call. Deletions cut 1 base from V and 1 base from J, with 7 bases between. The CDR3 is 14 residues long. Germline CDR1 reads KGHSH; CDR2 reads LQKENI. The CDR3 nucleotides are TGTGCCAGCTCACCACGGCGGGAGAACACTGAAGCTTTCTTT. It is translated as CASSPRRENTEAFF. Variable domain in full (rest from reference TRBV18 and TRBJ1-1): NAGVMQNPRHLVRRRGQEARLRCSPMKGHSHVYWYRQLPEEGLKFMVYLQKENIIDESGMPKERFSAEFPKEGPSILRIQQVVRGDSAAYFCASSPRRENTEAFFGQGTRLTVV.